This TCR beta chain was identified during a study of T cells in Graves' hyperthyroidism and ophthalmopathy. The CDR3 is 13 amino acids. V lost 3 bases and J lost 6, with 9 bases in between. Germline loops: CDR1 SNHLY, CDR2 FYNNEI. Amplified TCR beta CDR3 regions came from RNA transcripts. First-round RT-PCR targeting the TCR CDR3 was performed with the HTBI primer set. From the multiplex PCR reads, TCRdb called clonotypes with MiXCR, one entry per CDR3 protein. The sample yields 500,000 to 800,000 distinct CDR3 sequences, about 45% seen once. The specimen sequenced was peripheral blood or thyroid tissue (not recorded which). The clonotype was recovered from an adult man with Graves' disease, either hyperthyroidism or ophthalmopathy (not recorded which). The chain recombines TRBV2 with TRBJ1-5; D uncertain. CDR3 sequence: CASSERGSQPQHF. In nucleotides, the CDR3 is TGTGCCAGCAGTGAGAGAGGGAGTCAGCCCCAGCATTTT.